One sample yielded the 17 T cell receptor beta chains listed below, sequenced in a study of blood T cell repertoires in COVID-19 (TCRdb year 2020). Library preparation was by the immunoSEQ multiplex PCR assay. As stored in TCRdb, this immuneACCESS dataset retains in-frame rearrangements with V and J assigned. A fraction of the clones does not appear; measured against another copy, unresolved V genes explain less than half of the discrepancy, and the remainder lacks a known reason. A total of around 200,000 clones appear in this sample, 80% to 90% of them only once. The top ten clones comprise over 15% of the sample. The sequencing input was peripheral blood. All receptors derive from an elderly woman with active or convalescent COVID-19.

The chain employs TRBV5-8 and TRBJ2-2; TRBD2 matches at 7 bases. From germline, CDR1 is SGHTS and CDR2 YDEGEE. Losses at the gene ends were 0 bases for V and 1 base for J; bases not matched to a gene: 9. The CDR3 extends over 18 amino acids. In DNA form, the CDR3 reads TGTGCCAGCAGCTTGGGGGGGACCCTAGCGGAGAACACCGGGGAGCTGTTTTTT. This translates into CASSLGGTLAENTGELFF.

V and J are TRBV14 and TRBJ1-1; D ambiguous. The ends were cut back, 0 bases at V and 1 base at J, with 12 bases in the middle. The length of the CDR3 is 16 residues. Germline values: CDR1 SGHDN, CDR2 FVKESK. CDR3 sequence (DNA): TGTGCCAGCAGCCAAGACTTGGAGTTGGGGAACACTGAAGCTTTCTTT. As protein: CASSQDLELGNTEAFF.

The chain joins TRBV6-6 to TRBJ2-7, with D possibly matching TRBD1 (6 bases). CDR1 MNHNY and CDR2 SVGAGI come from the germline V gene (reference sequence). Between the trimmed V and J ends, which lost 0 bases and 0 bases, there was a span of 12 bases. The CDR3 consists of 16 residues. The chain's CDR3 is CASSYSNADSSYEQYF. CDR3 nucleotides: TGTGCCAGCAGTTACTCGAATGCGGACAGCTCCTACGAGCAGTACTTC.

This CDR3 reads CASSRGLSISGANVLTF. In DNA, the CDR3 is TGTGCCAGCAGCAGGGGGCTCTCTATCTCTGGGGCCAACGTCCTGACTTTC. The V and J genes are TRBV4-2 and TRBJ2-6; 7 bases are shared with TRBD1. There are 17 residues in the CDR3. Trimming took 5 bases from V and 0 from J; bases not matched to a gene: 7. In germline, CDR1 is LGHNA, CDR2 YNFKEQ.

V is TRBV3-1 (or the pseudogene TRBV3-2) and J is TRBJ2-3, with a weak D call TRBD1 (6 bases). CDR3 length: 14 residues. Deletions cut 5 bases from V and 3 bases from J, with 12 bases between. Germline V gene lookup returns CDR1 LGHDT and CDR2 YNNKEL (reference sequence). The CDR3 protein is CASSEVQGTDTQYF. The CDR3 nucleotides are TGTGCCAGCAGCGAAGTTCAGGGGACAGATACGCAGTATTTT.

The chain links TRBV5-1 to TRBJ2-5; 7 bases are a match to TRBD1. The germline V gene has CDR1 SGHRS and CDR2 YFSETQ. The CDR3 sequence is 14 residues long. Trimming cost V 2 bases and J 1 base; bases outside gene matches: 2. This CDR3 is CASSLQGFQETQYF. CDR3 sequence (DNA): TGCGCCAGCAGCTTACAGGGGTTCCAAGAGACCCAGTACTTC.

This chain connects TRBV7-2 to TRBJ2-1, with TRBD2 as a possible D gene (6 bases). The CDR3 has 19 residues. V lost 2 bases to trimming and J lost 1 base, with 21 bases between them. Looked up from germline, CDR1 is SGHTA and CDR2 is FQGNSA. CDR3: CASSLRVGAQAGSYNEQFF. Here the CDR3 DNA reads TGTGCCAGCAGCTTAAGGGTGGGAGCACAGGCGGGGTCCTACAATGAGCAGTTCTTC.

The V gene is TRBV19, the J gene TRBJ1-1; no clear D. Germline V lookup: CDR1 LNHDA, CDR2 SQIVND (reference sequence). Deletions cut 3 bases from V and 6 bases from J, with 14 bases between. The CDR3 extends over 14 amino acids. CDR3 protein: CASSMREKGPEAFF. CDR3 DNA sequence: TGTGCCAGTAGTATGAGGGAAAAAGGGCCTGAAGCTTTCTTT.

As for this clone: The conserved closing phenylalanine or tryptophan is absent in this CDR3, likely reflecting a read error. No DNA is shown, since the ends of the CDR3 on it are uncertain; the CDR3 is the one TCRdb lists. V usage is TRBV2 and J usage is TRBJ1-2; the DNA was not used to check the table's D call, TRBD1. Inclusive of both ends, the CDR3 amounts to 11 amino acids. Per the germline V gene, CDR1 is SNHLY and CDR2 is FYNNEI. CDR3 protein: CASSEYEGGSI.

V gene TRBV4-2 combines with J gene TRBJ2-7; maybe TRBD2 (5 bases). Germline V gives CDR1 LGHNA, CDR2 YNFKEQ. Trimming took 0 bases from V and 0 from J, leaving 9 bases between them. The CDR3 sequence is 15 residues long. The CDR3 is CASSQERGFSYEQYF. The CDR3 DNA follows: TGTGCCAGCAGCCAAGAACGGGGTTTCTCCTACGAGCAGTACTTC.

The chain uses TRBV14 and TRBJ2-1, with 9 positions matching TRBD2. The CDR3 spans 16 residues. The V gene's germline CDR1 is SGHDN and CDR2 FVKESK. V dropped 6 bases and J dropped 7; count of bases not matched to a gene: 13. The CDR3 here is CASRQGLAAPFNEQFF. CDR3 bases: TGTGCCAGCAGACAGGGACTAGCCGCGCCCTTTAATGAGCAGTTCTTC.

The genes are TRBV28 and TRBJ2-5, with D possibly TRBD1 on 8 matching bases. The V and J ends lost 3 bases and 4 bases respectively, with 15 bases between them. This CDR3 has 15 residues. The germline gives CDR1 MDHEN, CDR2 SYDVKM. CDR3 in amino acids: CASSFEQGGSETQYF. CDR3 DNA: TGTGCCAGCAGTTTTGAACAGGGGGGGTCAGAGACCCAGTACTTC.

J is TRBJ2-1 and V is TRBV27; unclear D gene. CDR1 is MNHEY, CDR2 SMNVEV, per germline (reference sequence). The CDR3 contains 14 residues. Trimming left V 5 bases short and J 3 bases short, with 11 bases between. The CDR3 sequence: CASSPFGGYNEQFF. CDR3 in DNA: TGTGCCAGCAGTCCGTTCGGCGGCTACAATGAGCAGTTCTTC.

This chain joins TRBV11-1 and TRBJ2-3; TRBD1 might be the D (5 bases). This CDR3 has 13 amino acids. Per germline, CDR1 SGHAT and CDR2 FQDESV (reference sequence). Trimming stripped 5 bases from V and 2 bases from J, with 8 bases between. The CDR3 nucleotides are TGTGCCAGCAGCACAGGAACCACAGATACGCAGTATTTT. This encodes CASSTGTTDTQYF.

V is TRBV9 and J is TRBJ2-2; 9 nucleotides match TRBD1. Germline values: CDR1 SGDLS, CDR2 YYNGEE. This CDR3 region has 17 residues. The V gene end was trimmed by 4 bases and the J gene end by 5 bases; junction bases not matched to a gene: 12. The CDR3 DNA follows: TGTGCCAGCAGCCCCCGGGACAGGGCAACCACTACCGGGGAGCTGTTTTTT. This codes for CASSPRDRATTTGELFF.

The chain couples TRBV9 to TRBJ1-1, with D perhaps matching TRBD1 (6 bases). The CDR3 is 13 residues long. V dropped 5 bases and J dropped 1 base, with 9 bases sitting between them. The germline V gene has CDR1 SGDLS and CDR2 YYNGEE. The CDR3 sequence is CASRRGTNTEAFF. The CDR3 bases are TGTGCCAGCAGGAGGGGGACGAACACTGAAGCTTTCTTT.

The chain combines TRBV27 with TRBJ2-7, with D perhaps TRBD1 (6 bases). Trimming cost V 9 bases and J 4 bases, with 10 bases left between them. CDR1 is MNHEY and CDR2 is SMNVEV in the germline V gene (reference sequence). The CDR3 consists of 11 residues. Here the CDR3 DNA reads TGTGCCAGTTTCCAGGGGTACGAGCAGTACTTC. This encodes CASFQGYEQYF.